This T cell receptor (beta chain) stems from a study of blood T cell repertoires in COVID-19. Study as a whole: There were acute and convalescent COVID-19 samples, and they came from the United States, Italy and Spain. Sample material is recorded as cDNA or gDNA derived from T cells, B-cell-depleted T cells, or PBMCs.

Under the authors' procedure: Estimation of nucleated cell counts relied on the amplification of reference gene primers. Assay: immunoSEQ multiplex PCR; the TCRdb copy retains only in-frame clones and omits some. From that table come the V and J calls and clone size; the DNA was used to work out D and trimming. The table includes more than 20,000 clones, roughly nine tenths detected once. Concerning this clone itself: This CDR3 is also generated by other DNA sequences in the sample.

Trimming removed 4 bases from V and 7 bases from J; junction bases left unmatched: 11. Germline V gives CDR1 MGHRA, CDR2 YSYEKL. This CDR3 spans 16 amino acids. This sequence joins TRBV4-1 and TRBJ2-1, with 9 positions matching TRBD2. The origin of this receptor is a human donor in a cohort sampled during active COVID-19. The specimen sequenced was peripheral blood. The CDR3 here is CASSLQAGGLGNEQFF. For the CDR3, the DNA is TGCGCCAGCAGCCTCCAAGCGGGGGGCCTGGGGAATGAGCAGTTCTTC.